This T cell receptor beta chain was sequenced in a study of tumor-infiltrating lymphocytes in primary liver carcinoma. This CDR3 spans 17 amino acids. V was pared by 6 bases and J by 7 bases, with 25 bases between. The source of the blood RNA was unsorted whole blood, and germline DNA was extracted as well. Constant-region priming of roughly 0.45 ug total RNA yielded TCR beta cDNA. It was through three nested multiplex PCR rounds of slightly modified ARM-PCR that TCR beta libraries arose. Investigators reported that the first two PCR rounds, at approximately 11 cycles each, used TRBV1-TRBV30 forward primers with a C-beta reverse primer. TCRdb analysed the multiplex PCR reads with MiXCR anew, one entry per CDR3 protein. The sample includes about 200,000 distinct CDR3 sequences, around 60% of them seen just once.

The sequence came from a woman aged 60-75 years with primary liver carcinoma and hepatitis B virus infection. Sequencing was carried out using peripheral blood. This chain connects TRBV12-3 or TRBV12-4 to TRBJ1-3; weak D call: TRBD1 (6 bases). CDR3 in amino acids: CASSTPTGRSRGNTIYF. CDR3 nucleotides: TGTGCCAGCAGCACGCCCACAGGGAGATCTCGGGGGAACACCATATATTTT.